The present TCR beta chain was sequenced within a study of T-cell memory formation after mild COVID-19 (dated by TCRdb to 2020 to 2022). Describing the broader study: TCR sequence clusters from the two donors were largely donor specific. T-cell clones expanding and contracting after mild COVID-19 in a couple of donors were tracked by longitudinal TCRalpha and TCRbeta repertoire sequencing. The cohort comprised two young, previously healthy adult volunteers, one female and one male. Study-wide findings and limitations: The second-wave clones that peaked on day 37 were not confirmed to be SARS-CoV-2 specific. The study covered only two mild cases, and larger cohorts including severe cases with pre-infection samples were considered necessary. Contracting CD4+ clones appeared mostly in the CM and EM memory subsets, whereas CD8+ clones were enriched in EMRA. Clones that contracted from day 15 to 85 showed balanced CD4/CD8 phenotypes, whereas a second wave of clones that expanded from day 15 to 37 leaned towards CD4+. The detection of some responding clones in pre-infection memory suggests that pre-existing cross-reactive memory T cells joined the SARS-CoV-2 response.

PBMCs were isolated by Ficoll-Paque density gradient centrifugation. Turning to this clonotype: Its target antigen remains unknown. Per-nucleotide qualities are absent, and no much larger clonotype sits a single base away.

V and J are truncated by 5 bases and 1 base respectively, leaving an intervening sequence of 12 bases. Measured from the cysteine to the phenylalanine, the CDR3 is 14 residues long. Here the CDR3 DNA is all that survives: 42 bases in frame from base 1. From the germline V gene, CDR1 is LGHNA and CDR2 is YSLEER. Data came from an Illumina NovaSeq 6000. Using 5'RACE with constant-segment primers, TCRalpha and TCRbeta cDNA libraries were constructed, with sample barcodes and unique molecular identifiers added in the process. Trizol reagent was used to extract RNA from every sample. The libraries were amplified in two PCR steps, and the second step added a second sample barcode and Illumina TruSeq adapters. Sequencing of the libraries was done on an Illumina NovaSeq, producing 2 x 150 bp paired-end reads. The published analysis was carried out like this. Reads were demultiplexed and collapsed into UMI-guided consensus sequences with migec v1.2.7. Using mixcr v2.1.11, UMI consensuses were aligned to TRA and TRB V and J templates and then assembled into clonotypes. Clonotypes were classified as expanded or contracted when called significant by both edgeR and NoisET, with noise models trained on biological replicates. edgeR calls used a false discovery rate-adjusted p below 0.01 and a log2 fold-change threshold of 1. PCA with hierarchical clustering of max-normalized trajectories of the 1000 most abundant clonotypes was used as exploratory dynamics analysis. Each responding clone was given a CD4 or CD8 phenotype based on the CD4+ and CD8+ repertoires, which had been sequenced separately. TCRdb trimmed public reads at Q25 via fastp, called clones via MiXCR and kept in-frame beta chains. Each entry is one CDR3 protein sequence, shown with its most common DNA and genes. TCRdb, not the original authors, processed these V and J calls. In all, the sample holds about 250,000 distinct CDR3 sequences, and under 20% of those were seen once. Roughly 23% of the sample comes from the top ten.

Sequencing input: PBMCs or a T cell subset sorted from them (not recorded which). This clonotype was sampled from a man younger than 35 who had mild COVID-19 (a few samples of this study predate the infection). The sample titles of this study are shuffled in the database, so cell type and time point are left out; the donor was told from shared clones. Recombination linked TRBV4-3 to TRBJ2-7; the best D guess is TRBD2, with 6 bases matching. The CDR3 region has the sequence CASSYGRESYEQYF. The sequenced DNA is TGCGCCAGCAGCTACGGACGGGAGTCCTACGAGCAGTACTTC.